The next 8 T cell receptor beta chains were all read from a single sample in a study of post-analysis software for immune sequencing data. Overall study results and limits: About 5 TRBV segments, including TRBV5-6, TRBV5-1 and TRBV20-1, were more frequent in patients than controls.

Antigen specificity for these receptors is unknown. Unique molecular identifiers featured in each of the TCR beta cDNA libraries. TCRdb used MiXCR to reprocess the PCR reads, holding one entry per CDR3 protein. The sample includes hundreds of thousands of distinct CDR3 sequences, roughly 29% seen only once; the top ten take more than 0.45%. The sequenced sample was blood. Every receptor here comes from a girl between 5 and 17 years old with multiple sclerosis.

This chain uses TRBV12-3 or TRBV12-4 with TRBJ1-6; perhaps TRBD1 as D (5 bases). This CDR3 contains 13 residues. V was trimmed by 1 base and J by 10 bases, leaving 8 bases between them. The CDR3, as DNA: TGTGCCAGCAGTTTAGAATCAGGGTCACCCCTCCACTTT. Its protein product is CASSLESGSPLHF.

About this clonotype: A much larger clone lies one base from this, so it may be a read error. The chain is built from TRBV29-1 and TRBJ2-1; the D gene could be TRBD1 or TRBD2 (5 bases each). Germline V gives CDR1 SQVTM, CDR2 ANQGSEA. The CDR3 spans 14 residues. This chain's CDR3 is CSVVERGSYDEQFF. CDR3 in DNA: TGCAGCGTTGTTGAACGGGGCTCCTACGATGAGCAGTTCTTC.

For this clonotype: This may be a read error: a much more frequent sequence differs by one nucleotide. The gene calls are TRBV3-1 and TRBJ2-1; D unclear. The assigned J gene may be wrong: the sequence end matches TRBJ2-7 better. CDR1 and CDR2 (germline): LGHDT, YNNKEL (reference sequence). The CDR3 is made up of 15 amino acids. CDR3 in amino acids: CASSLRSLAHNEQYF. In nucleotides, the CDR3 is TGTGCCAGCAGCCTCCGGAGCCTGGCACACAATGAGCAGTACTTC.

This clonotype has a handful of counts. The chain uses TRBV7-9 and TRBJ2-3, with D perhaps assigned TRBD1 or TRBD2 (5 bases each). V was clipped by 5 bases and J by 6 bases, with 18 bases between them. Germline CDR1 is SEHNR and CDR2 is FQNEAQ (reference sequence). This CDR3 is 15 amino acids long. The CDR3 spells CASSPGTIKRDTQYF. Here the CDR3 DNA reads TGTGCCAGCAGCCCCGGGACCATAAAACGCGATACGCAGTATTTT.

The V gene is TRBV29-1, the J gene TRBJ1-1; D is unclear. The CDR3 covers 13 residues. The germline gives CDR1 SQVTM, CDR2 ANQGSEA. The V end lost 6 bases, the J end lost 1 base, and 12 bases lay between the germline ends. The CDR3 DNA reads TGCAGCGTCGGGTGGGCAGGGAACACTGAAGCTTTCTTT. Translating gives CSVGWAGNTEAFF.

This rearrangement joins TRBV4-3 to TRBJ2-1; TRBD2 might be the D (5 bases). The ends were cut back, 4 bases at V and 3 bases at J, with 16 bases in the middle. This CDR3 spans 16 amino acids. CDR1 and CDR2 (germline): LGHNA, YSLEER. As DNA, the CDR3 is TGCGCCAGCAGCCGAGATTATGATCGGGACTACAATGAGCAGTTCTTC. It translates to CASSRDYDRDYNEQFF.

The chain combines TRBV7-8 with TRBJ2-5; TRBD2 matches 9 bases. The CDR3 covers 16 residues. The trim removed 5 bases at V and 0 bases at J, leaving 7 bases unmatched. Germline V CDR1 and CDR2: SGHVS, FQNEAQ. CDR3 region: CASSTLSGRNQETQYF. CDR3 sequence (DNA): TGTGCCAGCAGCACCCTTAGCGGGAGAAACCAAGAGACCCAGTACTTC.

This clonotype was detected only a few times. The chain employs TRBV20-1 and TRBJ2-1; the D is unclear. Germline CDR1 DFQATT, CDR2 SNEGSKA (reference sequence). This CDR3 is built from 14 residues. The V and J ends lost 5 bases and 3 bases respectively, with 14 bases between them. CDR3 DNA: TGCAGTGCTCGATGGGCGGCTAGCTACAATGAGCAGTTCTTC. Amino acid sequence: CSARWAASYNEQFF.